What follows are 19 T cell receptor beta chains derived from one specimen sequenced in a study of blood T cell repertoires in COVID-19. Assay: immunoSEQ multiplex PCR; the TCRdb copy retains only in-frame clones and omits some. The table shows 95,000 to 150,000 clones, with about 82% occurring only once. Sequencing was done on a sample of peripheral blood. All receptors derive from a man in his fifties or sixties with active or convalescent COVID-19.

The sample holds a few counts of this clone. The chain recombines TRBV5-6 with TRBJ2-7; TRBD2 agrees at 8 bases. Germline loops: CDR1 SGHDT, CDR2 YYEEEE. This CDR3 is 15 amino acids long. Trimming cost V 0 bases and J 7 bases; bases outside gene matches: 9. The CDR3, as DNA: TGTGCCAGCAGCTTGGTCGGGAGGGCCTTTGGAGAGCAGTACTTC. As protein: CASSLVGRAFGEQYF.

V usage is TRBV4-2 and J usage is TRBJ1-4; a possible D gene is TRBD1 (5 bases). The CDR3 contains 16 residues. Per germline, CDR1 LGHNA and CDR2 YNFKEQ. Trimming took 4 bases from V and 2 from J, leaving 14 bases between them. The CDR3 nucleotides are TGTGCCAGCAGCCCGGCGGGGACTGTGACTAATGAAAAACTGTTTTTT. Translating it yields CASSPAGTVTNEKLFF.

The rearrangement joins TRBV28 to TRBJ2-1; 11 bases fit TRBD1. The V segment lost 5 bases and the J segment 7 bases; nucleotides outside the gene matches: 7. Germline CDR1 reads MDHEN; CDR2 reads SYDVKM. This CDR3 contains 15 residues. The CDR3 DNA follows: TGTGCCAGCAGTCTACCCGGACAGGGGGCGAATGAGCAGTTCTTC. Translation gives CASSLPGQGANEQFF.

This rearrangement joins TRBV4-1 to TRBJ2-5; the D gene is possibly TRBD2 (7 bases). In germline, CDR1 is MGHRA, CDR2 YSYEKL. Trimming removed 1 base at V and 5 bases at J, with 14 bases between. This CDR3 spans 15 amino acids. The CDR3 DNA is TGCGCCAGCAGCCAAGGGGGCAGGGGAGGGGAGACCCAGTACTTC. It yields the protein CASSQGGRGGETQYF.

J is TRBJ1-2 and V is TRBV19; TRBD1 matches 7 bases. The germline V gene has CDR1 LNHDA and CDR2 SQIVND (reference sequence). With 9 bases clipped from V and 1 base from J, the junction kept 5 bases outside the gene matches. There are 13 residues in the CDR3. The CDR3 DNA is TGTGCCAGCCGGGACAGTAGTAACTATGGCTACACCTTC. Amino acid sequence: CASRDSSNYGYTF.

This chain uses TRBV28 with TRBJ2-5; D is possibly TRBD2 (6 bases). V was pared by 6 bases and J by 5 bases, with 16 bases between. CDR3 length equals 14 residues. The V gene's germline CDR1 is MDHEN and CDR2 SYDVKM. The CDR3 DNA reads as TGTGCCAGCAGCCAACTCGGGGGTGGGGAGACCCAGTACTTC. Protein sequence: CASSQLGGGETQYF.

CDR3 coding DNA: TGTGCCAGTAGTATTGTAGGGGGTGGGGAGCTGTTTTTT. Translation: CASSIVGGGELFF. This chain connects TRBV19 to TRBJ2-2; possible D gene TRBD1, 6 bases. The CDR3 consists of 13 residues. The ends were cut back, 3 bases at V and 8 bases at J, with 10 bases in the middle. In germline, CDR1 is LNHDA, CDR2 SQIVND (reference sequence).

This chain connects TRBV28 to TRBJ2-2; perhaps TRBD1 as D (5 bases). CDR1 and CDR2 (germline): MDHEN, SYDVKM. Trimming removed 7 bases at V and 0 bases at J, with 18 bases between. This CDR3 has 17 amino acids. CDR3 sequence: CASISTAGQANTGELFF. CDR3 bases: TGTGCCAGCATCTCTACAGCCGGACAAGCGAACACCGGGGAGCTGTTTTTT.

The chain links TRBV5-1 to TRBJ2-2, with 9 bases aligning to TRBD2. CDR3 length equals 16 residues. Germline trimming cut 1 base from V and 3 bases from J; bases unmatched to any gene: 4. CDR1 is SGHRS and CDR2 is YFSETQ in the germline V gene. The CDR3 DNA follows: TGCGCCAGCAGCTTGTCCATAGCGGGAGACACCGGGGAGCTGTTTTTT. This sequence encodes CASSLSIAGDTGELFF. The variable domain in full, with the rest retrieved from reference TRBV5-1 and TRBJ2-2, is KAGVTQTPRYLIKTRGQQVTLSCSPISGHRSVSWYQQTPGQGLQFLFEYFSETQRNKGNFPGRFSGRQFSNSRSEMNVSTLELGDSALYLCASSLSIAGDTGELFFGEGSRLTVL.

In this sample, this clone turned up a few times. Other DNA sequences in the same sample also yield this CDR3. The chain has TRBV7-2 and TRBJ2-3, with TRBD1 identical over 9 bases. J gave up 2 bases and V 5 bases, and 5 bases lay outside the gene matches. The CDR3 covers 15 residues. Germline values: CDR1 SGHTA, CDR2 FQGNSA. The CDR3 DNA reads TGTGCCAGCAGCCCAGGGACAGGGTACACAGATACGCAGTATTTT. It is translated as CASSPGTGYTDTQYF.

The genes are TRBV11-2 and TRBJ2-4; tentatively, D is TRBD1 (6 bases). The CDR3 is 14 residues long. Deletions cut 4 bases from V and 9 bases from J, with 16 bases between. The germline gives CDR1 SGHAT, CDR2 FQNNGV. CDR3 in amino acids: CASSSGNRGSIQYF. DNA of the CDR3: TGTGCCAGCAGCTCCGGTAATAGGGGGAGCATTCAGTACTTC.

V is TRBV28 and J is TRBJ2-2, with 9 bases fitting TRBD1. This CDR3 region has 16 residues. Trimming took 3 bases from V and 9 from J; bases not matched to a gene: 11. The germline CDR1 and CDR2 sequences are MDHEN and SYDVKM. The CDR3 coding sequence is TGTGCCAGCAGTTTTGTAGGCCGACAGGGGGTGAGGGAGCTGTTTTTT. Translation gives CASSFVGRQGVRELFF. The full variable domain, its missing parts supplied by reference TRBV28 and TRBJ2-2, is DVKVTQSSRYLVKRTGEKVFLECVQDMDHENMFWYRQDPGLGLRLIYFSYDVKMKEKGDIPEGYSVSREKKERFSLILESASTNQTSMYLCASSFVGRQGVRELFFGEGSRLTVL.

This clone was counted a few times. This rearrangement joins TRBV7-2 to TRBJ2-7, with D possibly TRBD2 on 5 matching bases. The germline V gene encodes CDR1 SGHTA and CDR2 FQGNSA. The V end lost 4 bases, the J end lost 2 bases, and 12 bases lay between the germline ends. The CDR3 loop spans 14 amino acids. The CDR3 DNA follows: TGTGCCAGCAGCTCATTTAGCGTTACCTACGAGCAGTACTTC. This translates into CASSSFSVTYEQYF.

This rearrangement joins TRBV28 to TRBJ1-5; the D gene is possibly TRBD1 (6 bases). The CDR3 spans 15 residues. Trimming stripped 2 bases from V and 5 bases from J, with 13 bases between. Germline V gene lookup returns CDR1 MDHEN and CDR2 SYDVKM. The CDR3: CASSLGSGVDQPQHF. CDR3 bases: TGTGCCAGCAGTTTAGGTTCAGGGGTAGATCAGCCCCAGCATTTT.

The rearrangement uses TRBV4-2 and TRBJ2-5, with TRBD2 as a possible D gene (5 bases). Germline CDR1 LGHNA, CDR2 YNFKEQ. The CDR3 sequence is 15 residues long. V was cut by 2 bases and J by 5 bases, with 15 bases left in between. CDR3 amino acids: CASSQYLMRDETQYF. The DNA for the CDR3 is TGTGCCAGCAGCCAATATCTTATGAGGGATGAGACCCAGTACTTC.

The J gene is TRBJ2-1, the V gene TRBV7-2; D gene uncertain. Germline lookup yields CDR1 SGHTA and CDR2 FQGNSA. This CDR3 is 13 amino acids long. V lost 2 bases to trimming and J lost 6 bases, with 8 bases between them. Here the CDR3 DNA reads TGTGCCAGCAGCTTATCCCAGGTCAATGAGCAGTTCTTC. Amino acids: CASSLSQVNEQFF.

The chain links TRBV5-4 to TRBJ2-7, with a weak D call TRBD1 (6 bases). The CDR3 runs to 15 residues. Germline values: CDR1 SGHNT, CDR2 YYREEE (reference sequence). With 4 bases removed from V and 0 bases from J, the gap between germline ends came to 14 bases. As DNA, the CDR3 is TGTGCCAGCAGCCCCTCGGACAGAAGCTCCTACGAGCAGTACTTC. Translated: CASSPSDRSSYEQYF.

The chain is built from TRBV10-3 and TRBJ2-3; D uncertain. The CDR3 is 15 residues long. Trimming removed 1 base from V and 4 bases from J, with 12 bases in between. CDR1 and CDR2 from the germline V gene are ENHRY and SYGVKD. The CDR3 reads CAISEFPTVSDTQYF. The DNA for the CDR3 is TGTGCCATCAGTGAGTTCCCCACGGTGTCAGATACGCAGTATTTT.

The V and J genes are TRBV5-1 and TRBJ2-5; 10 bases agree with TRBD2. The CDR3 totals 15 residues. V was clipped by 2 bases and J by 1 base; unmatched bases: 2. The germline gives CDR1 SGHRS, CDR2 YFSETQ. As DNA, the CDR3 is TGCGCCAGCAGCTTCACTAGCGGGACCCAAGAGACCCAGTACTTC. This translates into CASSFTSGTQETQYF.